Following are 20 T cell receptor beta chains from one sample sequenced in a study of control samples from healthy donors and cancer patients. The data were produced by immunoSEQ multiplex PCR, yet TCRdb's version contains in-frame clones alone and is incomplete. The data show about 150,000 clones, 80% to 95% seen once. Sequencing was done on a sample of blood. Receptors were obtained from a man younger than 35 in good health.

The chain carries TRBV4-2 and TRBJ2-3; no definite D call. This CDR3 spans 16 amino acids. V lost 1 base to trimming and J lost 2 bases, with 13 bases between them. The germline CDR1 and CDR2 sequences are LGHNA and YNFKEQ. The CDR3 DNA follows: TGTGCCAGCAGCCAAGTCCGAACGGGTGTCACAGATACGCAGTATTTT. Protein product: CASSQVRTGVTDTQYF.

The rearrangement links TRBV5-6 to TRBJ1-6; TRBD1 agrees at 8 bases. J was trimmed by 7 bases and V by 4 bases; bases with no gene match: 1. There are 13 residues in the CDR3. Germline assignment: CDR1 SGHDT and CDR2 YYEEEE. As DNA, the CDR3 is TGTGCCAGCAGCACAGGGGGAAATTCACCCCTCCACTTT. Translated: CASSTGGNSPLHF.

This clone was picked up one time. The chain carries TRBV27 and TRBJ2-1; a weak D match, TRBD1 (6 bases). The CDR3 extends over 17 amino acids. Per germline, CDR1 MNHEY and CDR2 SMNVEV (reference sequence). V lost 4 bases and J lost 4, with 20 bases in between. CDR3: CASSSGLRRTDYNEQFF. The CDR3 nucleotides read TGTGCCAGCAGTTCAGGACTTAGGAGGACAGATTACAATGAGCAGTTCTTC.

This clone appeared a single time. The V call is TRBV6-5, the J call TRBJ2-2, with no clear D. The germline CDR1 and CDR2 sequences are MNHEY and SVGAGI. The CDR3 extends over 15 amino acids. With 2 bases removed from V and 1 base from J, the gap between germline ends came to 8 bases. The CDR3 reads CASSYNVGNTGELFF. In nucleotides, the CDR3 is TGTGCCAGCAGTTACAATGTAGGGAACACCGGGGAGCTGTTTTTT.

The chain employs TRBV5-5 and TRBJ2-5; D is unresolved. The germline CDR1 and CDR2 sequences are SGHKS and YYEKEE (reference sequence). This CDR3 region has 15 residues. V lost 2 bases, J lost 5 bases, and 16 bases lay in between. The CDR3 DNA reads TGTGCCAGCAGCTTATCACCTCACTCCGAGGAGACCCAGTACTTC. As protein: CASSLSPHSEETQYF.

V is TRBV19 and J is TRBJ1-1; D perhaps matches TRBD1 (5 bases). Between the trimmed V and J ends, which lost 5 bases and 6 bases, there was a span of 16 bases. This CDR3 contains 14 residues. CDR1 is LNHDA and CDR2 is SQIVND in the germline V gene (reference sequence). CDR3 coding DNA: TGTGCCAGTAGTTGGAAGGGGAGAGGTCCTGAAGCTTTCTTT. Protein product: CASSWKGRGPEAFF.

In DNA, the CDR3 is TGTGCCACCCGTAGCGGGAACATCGGTACGCAGTATTTT. Protein product: CATRSGNIGTQYF. The chain combines TRBV27 with TRBJ2-3, with TRBD2 matching over 8 bases. Unmatched junction bases numbered 11, after V lost 10 bases and J lost 8 bases. The CDR3 has 13 residues. Germline CDR1 and CDR2: MNHEY and SMNVEV (reference sequence).

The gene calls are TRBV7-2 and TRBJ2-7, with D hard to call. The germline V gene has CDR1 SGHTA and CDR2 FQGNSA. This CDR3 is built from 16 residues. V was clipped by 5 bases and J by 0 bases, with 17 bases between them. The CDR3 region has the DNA TGTGCCAGCAGCCCCAGTAGGTCGAGGAGCTCCTACGAGCAGTACTTC. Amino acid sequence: CASSPSRSRSSYEQYF.

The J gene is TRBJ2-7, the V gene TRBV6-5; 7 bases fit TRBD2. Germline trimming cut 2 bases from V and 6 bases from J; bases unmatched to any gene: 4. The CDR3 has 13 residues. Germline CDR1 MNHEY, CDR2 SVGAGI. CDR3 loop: CASSYGGESEQYF. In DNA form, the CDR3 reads TGTGCCAGCAGTTACGGGGGGGAGAGCGAGCAGTACTTC.

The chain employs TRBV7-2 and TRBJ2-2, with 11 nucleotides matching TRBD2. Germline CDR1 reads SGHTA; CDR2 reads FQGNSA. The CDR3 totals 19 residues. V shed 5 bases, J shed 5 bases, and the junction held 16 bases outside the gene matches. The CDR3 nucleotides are TGTGCCAGCAGCCCTGGGCTAGCGGGAGGCGGGTTAAGGACCGGGGAGCTGTTTTTT. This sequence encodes CASSPGLAGGGLRTGELFF.

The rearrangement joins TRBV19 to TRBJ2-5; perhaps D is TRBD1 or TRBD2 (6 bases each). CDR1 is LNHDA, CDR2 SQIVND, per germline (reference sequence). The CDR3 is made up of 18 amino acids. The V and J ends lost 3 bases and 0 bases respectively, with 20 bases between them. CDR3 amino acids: CASSISLSGGTNQETQYF. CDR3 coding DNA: TGTGCCAGTAGTATTTCCCTCTCCGGCGGGACAAACCAAGAGACCCAGTACTTC.

CDR3 loop: CASSDHRAGGGYTF. The CDR3 DNA sequence: TGTGCCAGCAGCGACCACAGGGCGGGGGGTGGCTACACCTTC. The J gene is TRBJ1-2, the V gene TRBV2; a possible D gene is TRBD1 (6 bases). Trimming cost V 6 bases and J 7 bases, with 18 bases left between them. The CDR3 spans 14 residues. The germline CDR1 and CDR2 sequences are SNHLY and FYNNEI.

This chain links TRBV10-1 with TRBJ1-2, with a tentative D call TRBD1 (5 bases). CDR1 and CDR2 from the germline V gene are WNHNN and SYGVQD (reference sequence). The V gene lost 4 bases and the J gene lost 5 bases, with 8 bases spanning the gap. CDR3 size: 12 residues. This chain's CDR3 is CASSGDSYGYTF. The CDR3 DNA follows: TGCGCCAGCAGTGGTGACAGTTATGGCTACACCTTC.

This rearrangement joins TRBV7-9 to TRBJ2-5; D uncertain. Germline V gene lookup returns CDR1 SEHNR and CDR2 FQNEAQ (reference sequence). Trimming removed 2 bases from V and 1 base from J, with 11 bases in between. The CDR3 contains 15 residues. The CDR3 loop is CASSLPLDPQETQYF. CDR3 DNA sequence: TGTGCCAGCAGCTTACCTTTGGATCCCCAAGAGACCCAGTACTTC.

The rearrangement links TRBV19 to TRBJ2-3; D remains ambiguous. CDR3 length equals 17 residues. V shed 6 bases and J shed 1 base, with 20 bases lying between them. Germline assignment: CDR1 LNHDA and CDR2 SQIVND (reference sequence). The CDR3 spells CASSQPNRGKGTDTQYF. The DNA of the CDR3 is TGTGCCAGTAGCCAACCCAACCGTGGGAAGGGCACAGATACGCAGTATTTT.

DNA for the CDR3: TGTGCCAGCAGCTTAGGCGCCTATGGCTACACCTTC. Protein sequence: CASSLGAYGYTF. This chain joins TRBV5-6 and TRBJ1-2, with no clear D. V was trimmed by 2 bases and J by 4 bases, leaving 6 bases between them. This CDR3 region has 12 residues. Germline CDR1 SGHDT, CDR2 YYEEEE.

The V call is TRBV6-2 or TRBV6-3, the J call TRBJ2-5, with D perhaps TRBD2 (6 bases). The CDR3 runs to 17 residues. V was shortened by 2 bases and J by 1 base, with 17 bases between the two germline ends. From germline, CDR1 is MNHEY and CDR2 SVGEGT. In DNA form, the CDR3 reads TGTGCCAGCAGTTACACCCCATTAGCGGACCGCCAAGAGACCCAGTACTTC. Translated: CASSYTPLADRQETQYF.

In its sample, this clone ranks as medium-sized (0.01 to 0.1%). CDR3 sequence: CASSQMPGTGNSPLHF. The CDR3 coding sequence is TGTGCCAGCAGCCAAATGCCCGGGACAGGGAATTCACCCCTCCACTTT. The chain carries TRBV4-2 and TRBJ1-6; TRBD1 agrees at 9 bases. CDR1 and CDR2 from the germline V gene are LGHNA and YNFKEQ. The length of the CDR3 is 16 residues. The junction had 6 bases not matched to a gene; V was cut back by 2 bases and J by 7 bases.

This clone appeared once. CDR3 in amino acids: CSVEMYNIQYF. CDR3 bases: TGCAGCGTTGAAATGTACAACATTCAGTACTTC. The gene calls are TRBV29-1 and TRBJ2-4; D is uncertain. The length of the CDR3 is 11 residues. Germline CDR1 reads SQVTM; CDR2 reads ANQGSEA. The V and J ends lost 2 bases and 7 bases respectively, with 6 bases between them.

CDR3 DNA sequence: TGTGCCAGCTCAGAACAGGGGGCTATTAACTATGGCTACACCTTC. This translates into CASSEQGAINYGYTF. The chain carries TRBV19 and TRBJ1-2; 9 bases line up with TRBD1. This CDR3 is 15 amino acids long. V lost 9 bases to trimming and J lost 1 base; unmatched junction nucleotides: 9. Germline V gives CDR1 LNHDA, CDR2 SQIVND (reference sequence).